This T cell receptor beta chain derives from a study of blood T cell repertoires in COVID-19. In the authors' methods: How many nucleated cells were present was estimated from reference gene primer amplification. Assay: immunoSEQ multiplex PCR; the TCRdb copy retains only in-frame clones and omits some. V and J calls and clone size are copied from that table; D and trimming were computed from the DNA. The table includes 70,000 to 90,000 clones, 75% to 85% detected once. Germline CDR1 reads SGHNT; CDR2 reads YYREEE (reference sequence). The CDR3 sequence is 15 residues long. With V trimmed by 6 bases and J by 3 bases, 9 bases remained unmatched.

The material sequenced was peripheral blood. The V and J genes are TRBV5-4 and TRBJ2-7; 10 nucleotides align to TRBD2. This TCR was recovered from a human donor in a cohort sampled during active COVID-19. In nucleotides, the CDR3 is TGTGCCAGCACTAAAGGACTAGCGGAAGACTACGAGCAGTACTTC. It codes for CASTKGLAEDYEQYF. The full variable domain, completed using reference TRBV5-4 and TRBJ2-7, is ETGVTQSPTHLIKTRGQQVTLRCSSQSGHNTVSWYQQALGQGPQFIFQYYREEENGRGNFPPRFSGLQFPNYSSELNVNALELDDSALYLCASTKGLAEDYEQYFGPGTRLTVT.